Listed below are T cell receptor beta chains from one sample, sequenced in a study of CD8+ T cells in alopecia areata. Libraries were prepared by immunoSEQ multiplex PCR; TCRdb keeps only in-frame clonotypes and omits some of them. The sample consists of about 180,000 clones, 50% to 60% of them appearing once. The material sequenced was CD4+ T cells sorted from blood, taken at week 0. The receptors were sampled from a human donor with alopecia areata. Each CDR3 is given with its conserved first and last residue. A D gene is named only where the DNA matches it firmly. Clone size, where shown, is once, few, many, or a class for clones that have expanded.

D gene,clone size,V gene,J gene,CDR3 protein,CDR3 DNA
TRBD1,NA,TRBV30,TRBJ1-1,CAWDRGSTEAFF,TGTGCCTGGGACAGGGGTAGCACTGAAGCTTTCTTT
NA,NA,TRBV9,TRBJ2-5,CASSGRASGETQYF,TGTGCCAGCAGCGGACGGGCTTCCGGAGAGACCCAGTACTTC
NA,NA,TRBV5-6,TRBJ2-1,CASSFRGVLNEQFF,TGTGCCAGCAGCTTTAGGGGCGTTTTGAATGAGCAGTTCTTC
TRBD2,NA,TRBV5-1,TRBJ2-1,CASSSVLAAAYNEQFF,TGCGCCAGCAGCTCCGTACTAGCGGCTGCTTACAATGAGCAGTTCTTC
TRBD1,NA,TRBV5-6,TRBJ2-5,CASSLGIDREETQYF,TGCGCCAGCAGCTTGGGGATCGACAGGGAAGAGACCCAGTACTTC
TRBD1,NA,TRBV5-1,TRBJ2-2,CASSRDPPVTGGGELFF,TGCGCCAGCAGCCGGGACCCGCCGGTGACAGGGGGCGGGGAGCTGTTTTTT
TRBD1,NA,TRBV5-1,TRBJ2-3,CASSQTTGMTAIF,TGCGCCAGCAGCCAGACGACAGGGATGACGGCTATATTT
NA,NA,TRBV4-1,TRBJ1-1,CASSQERRRLGTEAFF,TGCGCCAGCAGCCAAGAGAGAAGGCGACTCGGCACTGAAGCTTTCTTT
NA,few,TRBV6-5,TRBJ1-5,CASRSSGRGQPQHF,TGTGCCAGCAGATCCTCGGGAAGGGGACAGCCCCAGCATTTT
NA,NA,TRBV5-1,TRBJ1-1,CASSLVGENTEAFF,TGCGCCAGCAGCTTGGTGGGGGAGAACACTGAAGCTTTCTTT
TRBD2,NA,TRBV15,TRBJ2-5,CATSRRPAGGQETQYF,TGTGCCACCAGCAGGCGGCCAGCGGGGGGCCAAGAGACCCAGTACTTC
NA,NA,TRBV2,TRBJ2-1,CASSVGGGPGSYNEQFF,TGTGCCAGCAGTGTAGGAGGTGGTCCCGGCTCCTACAATGAGCAGTTCTTC
TRBD1,NA,TRBV7-2,TRBJ2-5,CASSPGGTQYF,TGTGCCAGCAGCCCAGGGGGGACCCAGTACTTC
TRBD1,NA,TRBV7-6,TRBJ1-2,CASSLGTGVGYTF,TGTGCCAGCAGCTTAGGGACAGGGGTTGGCTACACCTTC
NA,few,TRBV29-1,TRBJ1-3,CSVIIQGNTIYF,TGCAGCGTCATTATACAGGGAAACACCATATATTTT
NA,NA,TRBV7-2,TRBJ1-2,CASSLTFARASGYGYTF,TGTGCCAGCAGCTTAACGTTTGCCAGAGCTTCGGGCTATGGCTACACCTTC
NA,NA,TRBV9,TRBJ1-4,CASSVEGGLNEKLFF,TGTGCCAGCAGCGTTGAAGGGGGACTTAATGAAAAACTGTTTTTT
NA,NA,TRBV6-5,TRBJ2-5,CASSQAGDGQETQYF,TGTGCCAGCTCCCAAGCAGGGGATGGCCAAGAGACCCAGTACTTC
NA,NA,TRBV5-1,TRBJ2-2,CASSLTPNGLTGELFF,TGCGCCAGCAGCTTGACACCTAACGGGCTCACCGGGGAGCTGTTTTTT
NA,NA,TRBV7-3,TRBJ1-1,CASSGQRNTEAFF,TGTGCCAGCAGCGGACAGAGGAACACTGAAGCTTTCTTT